This T cell receptor beta chain derives from a study of blood T cell repertoires in COVID-19. Study-level information: COVID-19 samples collected from the United States, Italy and Spain covered acute and convalescent phases. Sample material is recorded as cDNA or gDNA derived from T cells, B-cell-depleted T cells, or PBMCs.

Clones were read by immunoSEQ multiplex PCR, and TCRdb kept only the in-frame ones, dropping some. The sample has about 200,000 clones; around 91% are singletons. This clone was recorded once. Per the germline V gene, CDR1 is KGHSH and CDR2 is LQKENI. The germline V and J ends were trimmed by 2 bases and 3 bases, with 16 bases remaining between them. This CDR3 region has 17 residues. The chain combines TRBV18 with TRBJ1-4; D is ambiguous. This receptor was identified in a woman between 40 and 50 years old with acute or convalescent COVID-19. The sequencing input was peripheral blood. DNA of the CDR3: TGTGCCAGCTCACCAGAGGGTGGAGGTGCGGCTAATGAAAAACTGTTTTTT. It translates to CASSPEGGGAANEKLFF. The whole variable domain, remainder taken from reference TRBV18 and TRBJ1-4, is NAGVMQNPRHLVRRRGQEARLRCSPMKGHSHVYWYRQLPEEGLKFMVYLQKENIIDESGMPKERFSAEFPKEGPSILRIQQVVRGDSAAYFCASSPEGGGAANEKLFFGSGTQLSVL.